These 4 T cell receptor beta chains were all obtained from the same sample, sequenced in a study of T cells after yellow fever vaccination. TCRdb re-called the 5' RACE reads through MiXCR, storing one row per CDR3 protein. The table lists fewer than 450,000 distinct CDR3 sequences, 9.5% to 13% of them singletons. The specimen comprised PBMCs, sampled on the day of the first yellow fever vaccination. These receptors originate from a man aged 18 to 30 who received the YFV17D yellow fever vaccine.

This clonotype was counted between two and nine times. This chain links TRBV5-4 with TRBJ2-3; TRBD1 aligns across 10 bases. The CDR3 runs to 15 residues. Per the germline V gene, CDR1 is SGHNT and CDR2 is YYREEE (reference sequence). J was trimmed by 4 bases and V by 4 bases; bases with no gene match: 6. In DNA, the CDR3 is TGTGCCAGCAGCCTGAGTGGACAGGGGGCAGATACGCAGTATTTT. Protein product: CASSLSGQGADTQYF.

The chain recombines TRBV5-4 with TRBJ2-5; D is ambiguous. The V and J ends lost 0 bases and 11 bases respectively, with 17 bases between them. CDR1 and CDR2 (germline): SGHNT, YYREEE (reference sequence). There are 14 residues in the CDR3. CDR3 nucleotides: TGTGCCAGCAGCTTGGTTGGGCCAAGTAAGGATCAGTACTTC. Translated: CASSLVGPSKDQYF.

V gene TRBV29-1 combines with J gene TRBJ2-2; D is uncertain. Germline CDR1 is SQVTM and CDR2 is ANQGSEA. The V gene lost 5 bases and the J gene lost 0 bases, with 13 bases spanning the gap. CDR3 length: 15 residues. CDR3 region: CSVSGRAANTGELFF. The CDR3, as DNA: TGCAGCGTTTCAGGACGGGCGGCGAACACCGGGGAGCTGTTTTTT.

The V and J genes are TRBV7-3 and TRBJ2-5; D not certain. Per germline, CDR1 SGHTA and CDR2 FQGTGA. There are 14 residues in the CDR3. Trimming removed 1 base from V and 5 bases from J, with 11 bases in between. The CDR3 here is CASSLNAGRETQYF. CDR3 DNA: TGTGCCAGCAGCTTAAACGCTGGGCGGGAGACCCAGTACTTC.